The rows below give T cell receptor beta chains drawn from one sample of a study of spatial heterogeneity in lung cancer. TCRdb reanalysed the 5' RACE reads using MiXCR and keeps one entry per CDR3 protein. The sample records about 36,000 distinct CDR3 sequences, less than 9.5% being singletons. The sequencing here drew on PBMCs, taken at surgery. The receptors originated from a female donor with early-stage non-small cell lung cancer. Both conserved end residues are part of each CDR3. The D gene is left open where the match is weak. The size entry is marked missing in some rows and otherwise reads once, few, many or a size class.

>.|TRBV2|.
CASSEALQFSGTQYF
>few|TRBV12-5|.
CASGLAPVAVRKPQHF
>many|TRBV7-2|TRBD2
CASSLGLAGAYNEQFF
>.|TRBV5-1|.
CASSLGQVNYGYTF
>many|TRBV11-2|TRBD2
CASSRNRWTSASDTQYF
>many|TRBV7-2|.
CASSQMGVTEAFF
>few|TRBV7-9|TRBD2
CASSLWLAGNTDTQYF
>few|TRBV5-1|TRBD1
CASSLTTGTGGYEQYF
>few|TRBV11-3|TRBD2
CASSFLSAGAGEQFF
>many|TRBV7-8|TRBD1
CASSFGQGAYNEQFF
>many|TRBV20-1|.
CSAFDGRGGETQYF
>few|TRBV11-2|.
CASSYDSSGANVLTF
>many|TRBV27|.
CASSTFLGAGNEQFF
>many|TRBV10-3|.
CAISESAVNYGYTF
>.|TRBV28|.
CASSLTGYEQYF
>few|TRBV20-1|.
CSAKRGSRTDTQYF
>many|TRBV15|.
CATSRDTWVMDTDTQYF
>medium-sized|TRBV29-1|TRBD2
CSVEGGSQETQYF
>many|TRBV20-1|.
CSAGRPGSSLEQYF
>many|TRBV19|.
CASSIGGLEPTYNEQFF
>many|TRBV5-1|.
CASSPTPGQPGDGYTF
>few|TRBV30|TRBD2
CAWSVQNLPSGSYEQYF
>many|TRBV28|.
CASSSETRQRGGGSYEQYF
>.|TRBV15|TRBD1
CATRTGASGYTF
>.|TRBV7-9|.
CASSLLSGTYNEQFF
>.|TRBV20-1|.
CSAADPRRSNEQFF
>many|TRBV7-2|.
CASSPTGELFF
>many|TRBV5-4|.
CASSPGLLGGTGELFF
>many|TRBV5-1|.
CASSAQAHDAEQYF
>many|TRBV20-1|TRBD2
CSATSSGGAELGTDTQYF
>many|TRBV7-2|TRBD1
CASSPDRDQPQHF
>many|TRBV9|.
CASSPTAGTPYGEQFF
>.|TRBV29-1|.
CGSGAGYGYTF
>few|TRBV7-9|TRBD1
CASRGRTGGSGGEQFF
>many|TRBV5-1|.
CASGGGGNAKDTQYF
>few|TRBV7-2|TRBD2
CASSPRTRGTDTQYF
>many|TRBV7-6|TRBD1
CASSPGTGGANSPLHF
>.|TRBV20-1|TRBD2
CSAITSGTDEQFF
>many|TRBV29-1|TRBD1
CSVEDRDRGQGNTIYF
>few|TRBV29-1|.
CVFQGWEETQYF
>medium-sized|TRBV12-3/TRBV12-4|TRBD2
CASSPTSGRADEQFF
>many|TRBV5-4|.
CASSSGTATYYEQYF
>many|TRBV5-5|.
CASSLLRGGGYTF
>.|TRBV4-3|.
CASSQEPRSSYNSPLHF